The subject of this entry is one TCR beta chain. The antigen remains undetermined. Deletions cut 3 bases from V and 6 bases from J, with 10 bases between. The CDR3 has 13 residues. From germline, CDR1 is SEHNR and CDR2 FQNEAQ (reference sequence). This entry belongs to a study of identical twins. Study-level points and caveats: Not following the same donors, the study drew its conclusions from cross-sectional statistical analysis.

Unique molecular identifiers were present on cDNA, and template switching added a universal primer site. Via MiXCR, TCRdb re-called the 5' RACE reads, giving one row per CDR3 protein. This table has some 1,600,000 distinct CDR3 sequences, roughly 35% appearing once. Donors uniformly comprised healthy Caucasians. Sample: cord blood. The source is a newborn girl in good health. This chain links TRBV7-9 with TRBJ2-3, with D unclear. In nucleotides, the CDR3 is TGTGCCAGCAGCTTTTCCCCTCGCGATACGCAGTATTTT. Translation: CASSFSPRDTQYF.